This T cell receptor (beta chain) comes out of a study of blood T cell repertoires in COVID-19. About the research overall: Acute and convalescent COVID-19 specimens originated in the United States, Italy and Spain. In each case, the material was cDNA or gDNA derived from T cells, B-cell-depleted T cells, or PBMCs.

Original handling: Amplification from reference gene primers served as the basis for estimated nucleated cell counts. This table comes from immunoSEQ multiplex PCR, and its TCRdb copy is limited to in-frame clones, with some not included. That table supplies the V and J calls and clone size; D and trimming were determined from the DNA. The profile covers 94,000 or so clones, with 70% to 85% appearing a single time and around 25% taken by the ten largest. The source is a man in his 60s with acute or convalescent COVID-19. The sample comprised peripheral blood.

CDR3: CASSEKGREVDGYTF. CDR3 DNA sequence: TGCGCCAGCAGTGAGAAGGGTAGGGAGGTGGATGGCTACACCTTC. The rearrangement uses TRBV10-1 and TRBJ1-2; unclear D gene. The CDR3 is made up of 15 amino acids. Germline loops: CDR1 WNHNN, CDR2 SYGVQD (reference sequence). Trimming shortened V by 2 bases and J by 6 bases, and 16 bases separated the two germline ends.